The clone carrying this T cell receptor beta chain is a singleton in its sample. The data were obtained in a study of blood T cell repertoires in COVID-19. With V trimmed by 0 bases and J by 6 bases, 6 bases remained unmatched. The CDR3 covers 15 residues. Looked up from germline, CDR1 is SGHNT and CDR2 is YYREEE (reference sequence). The assay was immunoSEQ multiplex PCR, and TCRdb's table has in-frame clones only and misses some. The profile shows more than 250,000 clones, 86% of them singletons. This receptor was identified in a woman in her 50s with acute or convalescent COVID-19. The chain links TRBV5-4 to TRBJ2-7; 10 nucleotides line up with TRBD2. The sample was peripheral blood. CDR3 DNA: TGTGCCAGCAGCTTGGTGGCTAGCGGGAGCCGCGAGCAGTACTTC. As protein: CASSLVASGSREQYF.